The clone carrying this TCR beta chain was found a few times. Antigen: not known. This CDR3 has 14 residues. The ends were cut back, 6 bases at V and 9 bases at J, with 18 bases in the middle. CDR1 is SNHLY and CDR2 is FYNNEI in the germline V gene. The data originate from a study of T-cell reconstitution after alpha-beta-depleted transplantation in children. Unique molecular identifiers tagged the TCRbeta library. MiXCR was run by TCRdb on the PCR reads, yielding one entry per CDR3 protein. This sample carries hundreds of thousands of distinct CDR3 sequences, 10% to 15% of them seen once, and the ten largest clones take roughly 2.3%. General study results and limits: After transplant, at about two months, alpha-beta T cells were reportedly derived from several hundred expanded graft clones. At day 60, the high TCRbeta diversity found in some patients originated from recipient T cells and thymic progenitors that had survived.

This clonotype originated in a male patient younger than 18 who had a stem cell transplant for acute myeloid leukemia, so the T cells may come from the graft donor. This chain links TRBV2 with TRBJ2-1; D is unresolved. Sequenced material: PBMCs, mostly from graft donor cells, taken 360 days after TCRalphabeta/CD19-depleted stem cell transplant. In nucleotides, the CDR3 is TGTGCCAGCAGAGTTAGAGTAGTAGGTGGTGAGCAGTTCTTC. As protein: CASRVRVVGGEQFF.